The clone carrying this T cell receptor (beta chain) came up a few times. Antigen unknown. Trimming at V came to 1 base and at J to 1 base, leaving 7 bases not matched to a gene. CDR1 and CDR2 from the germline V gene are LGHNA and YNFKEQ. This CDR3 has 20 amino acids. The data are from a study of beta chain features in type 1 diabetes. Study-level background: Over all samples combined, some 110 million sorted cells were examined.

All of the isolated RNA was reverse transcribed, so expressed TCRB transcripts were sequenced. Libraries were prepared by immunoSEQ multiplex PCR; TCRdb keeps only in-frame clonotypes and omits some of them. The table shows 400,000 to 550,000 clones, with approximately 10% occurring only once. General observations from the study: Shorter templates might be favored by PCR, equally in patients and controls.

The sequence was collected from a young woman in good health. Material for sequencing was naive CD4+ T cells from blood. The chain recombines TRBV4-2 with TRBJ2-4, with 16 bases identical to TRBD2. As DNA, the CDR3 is TGTGCCAGCAGCCAAGGGCCGGGACTAGCGGGAGGGCTGGCCAAAAACATTCAGTACTTC. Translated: CASSQGPGLAGGLAKNIQYF.